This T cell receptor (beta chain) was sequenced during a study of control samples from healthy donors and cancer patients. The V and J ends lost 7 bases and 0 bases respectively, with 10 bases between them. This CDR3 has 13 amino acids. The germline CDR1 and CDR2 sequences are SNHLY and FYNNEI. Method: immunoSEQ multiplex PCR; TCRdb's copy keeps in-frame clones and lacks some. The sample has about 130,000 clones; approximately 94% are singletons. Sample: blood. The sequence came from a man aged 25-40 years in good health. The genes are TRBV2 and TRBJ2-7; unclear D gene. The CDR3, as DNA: TGTGCCAGCACGGAAGGGAACTCCTACGAGCAGTACTTC. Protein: CASTEGNSYEQYF.